This T cell receptor (beta chain) was profiled in a study of T cells in localized non-small cell lung cancer. V was pared by 6 bases and J by 5 bases, with 13 bases between. This CDR3 contains 13 residues. Per the germline V gene, CDR1 is SEHNR and CDR2 is FQNEAQ (reference sequence). With regard to this clone: Its antigen is as yet unknown.

Assay: immunoSEQ multiplex PCR; the TCRdb copy retains only in-frame clones and omits some. The table records some 26,000 clones, approximately 90% of them present only once. Study outcomes and limitations: In adjacent lung appeared a median around 55 of the top 100 tumor clones. Peak T cell clonality was found in uninvolved adjacent lung, exceeding tumor.

The chain has TRBV7-9 and TRBJ1-1; the D gene is possibly TRBD1 (5 bases). This specimen consisted of peripheral blood, obtained before any cancer treatment. This clonotype was sampled from a woman aged 18 to 55 with stage I lung adenocarcinoma. CDR3 coding DNA: TGTGCCAGCAGTCCTACGGGGGGGACTGAAGCTTTCTTT. Translating it yields CASSPTGGTEAFF. The full variable domain, in which reference TRBV7-9 and TRBJ1-1 provide the parts outside the CDR3, is DTGVSQNPRHKITKRGQNVTFRCDPISEHNRLYWYRQTLGQGPEFLTYFQNEAQLEKSRLLSDRFSAERPKGSFSTLEIQRTEQGDSAMYLCASSPTGGTEAFFGQGTRLTVV.